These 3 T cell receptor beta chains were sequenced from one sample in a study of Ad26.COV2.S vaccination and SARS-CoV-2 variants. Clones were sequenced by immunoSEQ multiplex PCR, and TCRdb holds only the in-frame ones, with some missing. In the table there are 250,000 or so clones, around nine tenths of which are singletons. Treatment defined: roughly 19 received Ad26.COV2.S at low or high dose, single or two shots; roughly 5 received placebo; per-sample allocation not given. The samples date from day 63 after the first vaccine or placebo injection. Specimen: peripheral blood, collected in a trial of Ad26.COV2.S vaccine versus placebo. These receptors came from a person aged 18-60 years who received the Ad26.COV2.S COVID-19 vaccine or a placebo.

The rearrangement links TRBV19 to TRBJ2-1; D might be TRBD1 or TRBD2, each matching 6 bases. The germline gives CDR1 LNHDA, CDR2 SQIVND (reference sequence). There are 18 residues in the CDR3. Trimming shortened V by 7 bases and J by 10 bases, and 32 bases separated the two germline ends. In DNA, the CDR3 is TGTGCCAGTACCCCCCGGTGGGCTAGCGCCCAGTGGGGGGCAGAGCAGTTCTTC. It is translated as CASTPRWASAQWGAEQFF.

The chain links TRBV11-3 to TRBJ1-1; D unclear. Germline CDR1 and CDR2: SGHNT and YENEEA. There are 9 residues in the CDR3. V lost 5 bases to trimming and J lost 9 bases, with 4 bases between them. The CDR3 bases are TGTGCCAGCAGCCAAAAAGCTTTCTTT. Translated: CASSQKAFF. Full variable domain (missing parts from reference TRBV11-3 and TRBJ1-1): EAGVVQSPRYKIIEKKQPVAFWCNPISGHNTLYWYLQNLGQGPELLIRYENEEAVDDSQLPKDRFSAERLKGVDSTLKIQPAELGDSAVYLCASSQKAFFGQGTRLTVV.

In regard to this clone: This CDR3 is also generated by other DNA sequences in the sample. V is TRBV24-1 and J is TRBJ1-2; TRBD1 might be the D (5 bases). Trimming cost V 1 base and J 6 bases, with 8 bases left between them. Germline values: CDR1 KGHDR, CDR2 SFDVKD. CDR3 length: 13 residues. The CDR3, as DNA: TGTGCCACCAGTGATTTACGAGGGGATGGCTACACCTTC. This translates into CATSDLRGDGYTF.